This TCR beta chain was captured in a study of tumor-infiltrating lymphocytes in oesophageal squamous cell carcinoma. MiXCR was run by TCRdb on the PCR reads, yielding one entry per CDR3 protein. The table includes 9,500 to 15,000 distinct CDR3 sequences, 55% to 70% detected once. This clonotype was seen more than once but under ten times. The final CDR3 position lacks the conserved phenylalanine or tryptophan, pointing to a likely read error. It is unclear where the CDR3 begins or ends on the DNA, so no DNA is shown, and the CDR3 is as TCRdb lists it. The clonotype was recovered from a female donor with esophageal squamous cell carcinoma. The sample comprised esophageal tumor tissue.

The CDR3 loop is CASSSPGLS. The chain is built from TRBV12-3 or TRBV12-4 and TRBJ2-3; TRBD2 is taken as the D call from the table, unchecked against the DNA. Including both end residues, the CDR3 is 9 amino acids long.